The present entry profiles one T cell receptor beta chain with its context. These data come from a study of cytomegalovirus exposure and HLA in healthy donors. This PCR relied on a set of 60 Vbeta primers and 13 Jbeta primers. Profiled with immunoSEQ multiplex PCR; TCRdb holds only in-frame clones, not every one. The repertoire holds fewer than 200,000 clones, with 84% as singletons. This CDR3 region has 15 residues. The germline gives CDR1 GTSNPN, CDR2 SVGIG (reference sequence). Trimming took 0 bases from V and 7 from J, leaving 15 bases between them. This receptor was obtained from a man younger than 40 in good health and CMV-seronegative. Sequencing was carried out using PBMCs. The chain carries TRBV30 and TRBJ1-4; D is possibly TRBD1 (5 bases). CDR3 protein: CAWSVPGLAVEKLFF. The CDR3 DNA is TGTGCCTGGAGTGTACCAGGGCTTGCGGTTGAAAAACTGTTTTTT.